This T cell receptor (beta chain) was sequenced in a study of blood T cell repertoires in COVID-19. In germline, CDR1 is SNHLY, CDR2 FYNNEI. The CDR3 extends over 13 amino acids. Between the trimmed V and J ends, which lost 5 bases and 8 bases, there was a span of 15 bases. This clone was observed a handful of times. Method: immunoSEQ multiplex PCR; TCRdb's copy keeps in-frame clones and lacks some. The sample holds 90,000 or so clones, 72% seen once. This chain joins TRBV2 and TRBJ1-2, with D perhaps matching TRBD1 (5 bases). The TCR sequence derives from a woman aged 55 to 70 in a cohort sampled during active or convalescent COVID-19. Sequences were obtained from peripheral blood. CDR3 sequence reads: CASSPTYRLGYTF. Written as DNA, the CDR3 is TGTGCCAGCAGTCCCACCTACAGGTTGGGCTACACCTTC.